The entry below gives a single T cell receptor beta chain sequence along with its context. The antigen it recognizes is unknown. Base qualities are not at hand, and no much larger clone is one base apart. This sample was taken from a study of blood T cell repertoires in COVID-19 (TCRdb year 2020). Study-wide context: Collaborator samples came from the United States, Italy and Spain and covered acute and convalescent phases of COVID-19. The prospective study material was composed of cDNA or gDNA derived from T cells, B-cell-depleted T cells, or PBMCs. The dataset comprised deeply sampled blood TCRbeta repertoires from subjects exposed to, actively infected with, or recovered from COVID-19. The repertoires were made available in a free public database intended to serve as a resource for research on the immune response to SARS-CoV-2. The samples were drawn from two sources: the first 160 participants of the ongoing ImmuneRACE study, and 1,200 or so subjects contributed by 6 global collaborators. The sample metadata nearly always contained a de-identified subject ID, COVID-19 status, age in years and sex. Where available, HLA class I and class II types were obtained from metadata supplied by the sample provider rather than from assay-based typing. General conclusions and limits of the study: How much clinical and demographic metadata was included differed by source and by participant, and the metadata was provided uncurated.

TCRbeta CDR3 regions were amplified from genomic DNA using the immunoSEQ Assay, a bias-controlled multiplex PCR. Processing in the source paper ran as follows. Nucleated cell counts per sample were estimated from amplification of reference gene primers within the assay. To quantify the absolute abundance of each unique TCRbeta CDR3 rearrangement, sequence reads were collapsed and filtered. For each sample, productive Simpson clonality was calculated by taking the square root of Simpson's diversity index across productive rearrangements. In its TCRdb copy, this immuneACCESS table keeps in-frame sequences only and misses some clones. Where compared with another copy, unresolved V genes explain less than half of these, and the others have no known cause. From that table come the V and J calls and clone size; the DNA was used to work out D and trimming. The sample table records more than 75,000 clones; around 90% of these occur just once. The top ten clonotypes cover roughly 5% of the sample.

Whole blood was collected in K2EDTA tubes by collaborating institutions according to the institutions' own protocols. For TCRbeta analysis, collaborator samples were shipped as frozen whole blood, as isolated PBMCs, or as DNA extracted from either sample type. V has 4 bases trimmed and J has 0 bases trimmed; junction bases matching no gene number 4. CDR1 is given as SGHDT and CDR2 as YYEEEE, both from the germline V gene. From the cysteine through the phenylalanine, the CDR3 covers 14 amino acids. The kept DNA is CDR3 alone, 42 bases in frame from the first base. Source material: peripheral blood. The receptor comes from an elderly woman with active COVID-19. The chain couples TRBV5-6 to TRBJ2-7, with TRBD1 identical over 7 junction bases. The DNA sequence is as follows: TGTGCCAGCAGCCGGACAGGAACCTCCTACGAGCAGTACTTC. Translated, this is CASSRTGTSYEQYF.